Below, 4 T cell receptor beta chains from the same sample are listed, as sequenced in a study of T cell responses to AZD1222 COVID-19 vaccine. Clones were sequenced by immunoSEQ multiplex PCR, and TCRdb holds only the in-frame ones, with some missing. The data show around 120,000 clones, approximately 90% seen once. Material: peripheral blood, obtained on day 0 of AZD1222 vaccination. These receptors were obtained from an adult in good health.

This chain joins TRBV29-1 and TRBJ2-1; tentative D call: TRBD2 (5 bases). Germline V gives CDR1 SQVTM, CDR2 ANQGSEA. This CDR3 has 12 amino acids. The V gene lost 7 bases and the J gene lost 5 bases, with 12 bases spanning the gap. CDR3 DNA: TGCAGCGCGGACTGGAGAGACAATGAGCAGTTCTTC. Translation gives CSADWRDNEQFF.

The chain carries TRBV28 and TRBJ1-5; 7 bases are a match to TRBD1. The CDR3 contains 18 residues. The junction had 14 bases not matched to a gene; V was cut back by 2 bases and J by 4 bases. The germline gives CDR1 MDHEN, CDR2 SYDVKM. CDR3 DNA sequence: TGTGCCAGCAGTTTAGGCTTTTTGAGGGACAGCGTAAATCAGCCCCAGCATTTT. Protein product: CASSLGFLRDSVNQPQHF.

This chain uses TRBV6-1 with TRBJ2-7; D possibly corresponds to TRBD1 (6 bases). Germline V lookup: CDR1 MNHNS, CDR2 SASEGT. This CDR3 region has 14 residues. Trimming cost V 2 bases and J 7 bases, with 15 bases left between them. CDR3 protein: CASSESWGPGEQYF. CDR3 DNA: TGTGCCAGCAGTGAATCTTGGGGGCCGGGAGAGCAGTACTTC.

The CDR3 loop reads CASSLVGQGSTEAFF. The CDR3 DNA is TGTGCCAGCAGCTTGGTGGGTCAGGGGAGCACTGAAGCTTTCTTT. This chain joins TRBV5-4 and TRBJ1-1; the D gene is possibly TRBD1 (6 bases). Germline-derived CDR1 and CDR2 are SGHNT and YYREEE (reference sequence). This CDR3 comprises 15 residues. The V gene lost 0 bases and the J gene lost 4 bases, with 13 bases spanning the gap.